The source of this T cell receptor (beta chain) is a study of cytomegalovirus exposure and HLA in healthy donors. Primers: 60 Vbeta forward and 13 Jbeta reverse. Using immunoSEQ multiplex PCR, the repertoire was profiled, and TCRdb retains in-frame clones only, with some absent. In the table there are approximately 86,000 clones, about 70% of which are singletons. Looked up from germline, CDR1 is MGHRA and CDR2 is YSYEKL. The CDR3 has 12 amino acids. Trimming took 9 bases from V and 8 from J, leaving 13 bases between them. While unrecorded immune exposures were likely, the donors were nominally healthy when sampled.

J is TRBJ1-4 and V is TRBV4-1, with a tentative D call TRBD1 (5 bases). Sequencing used PBMCs. This TCR came from a man aged 55 to 70 in good health and CMV-seronegative. Here the CDR3 reads CARTGRLEKLFF. In DNA, the CDR3 is TGCGCCAGAACAGGACGGTTAGAAAAACTGTTTTTT.